This T cell receptor beta chain stems from a study of blood T cell repertoires in COVID-19. Turning to the study itself: Acute and convalescent COVID-19 specimens originated in the United States, Italy and Spain. Sample material is recorded as cDNA or gDNA derived from T cells, B-cell-depleted T cells, or PBMCs.

V was clipped by 5 bases and J by 2 bases, with 12 bases between them. Looked up from germline, CDR1 is KGHDR and CDR2 is SFDVKD. There are 15 residues in the CDR3. Per the original data handling: Amplifying reference gene primers gave estimates of nucleated cell counts. Assay used: immunoSEQ multiplex PCR; TCRdb lists only in-frame clones, some missing. From that table come the V and J calls and clone size; the DNA was used to work out D and trimming. Of about 120,000 clones in the sample, approximately 87% were seen once. The clonotype originates from a woman aged 50 to 65 with acute or convalescent COVID-19. Sequenced: peripheral blood. V gene TRBV24-1 combines with J gene TRBJ2-1; tentative D call: TRBD2 (7 bases). This CDR3 is CATSGGGGTYNEQFF. The CDR3 DNA reads as TGTGCCACCAGTGGGGGGGGCGGGACCTACAATGAGCAGTTCTTC.